This passage covers 19 T cell receptor beta chains from one sample sequenced in a study of blood T cell repertoires in COVID-19. Sequencing was performed with immunoSEQ multiplex PCR; in TCRdb, only in-frame clones are kept and a portion is missing. The sample includes 50,000 to 75,000 clones, around 92% of them seen just once. Sequencing was carried out using peripheral blood. The receptors come from a man in his sixties with acute or convalescent COVID-19.

The rearrangement links TRBV5-1 to TRBJ1-1; 8 bases map to TRBD1. In germline, CDR1 is SGHRS, CDR2 YFSETQ. The CDR3 has 13 residues. The V segment lost 8 bases and the J segment 0 bases; nucleotides outside the gene matches: 3. CDR3 residues: CASGQGMNTEAFF. CDR3 nucleotides: TGCGCCAGTGGACAGGGAATGAACACTGAAGCTTTCTTT.

This clone was counted a single time. The chain uses TRBV9 and TRBJ1-1, with D possibly being TRBD1 (6 bases). The V end lost 1 base, the J end lost 0 bases, and 10 bases lay between the germline ends. Germline V gene sequence: CDR1 SGDLS, CDR2 YYNGEE. The CDR3 is 15 residues long. The CDR3 spells CASSVTGFMNTEAFF. CDR3 in DNA: TGTGCCAGCAGCGTAACAGGGTTCATGAACACTGAAGCTTTCTTT.

The rearrangement uses TRBV21-1 and TRBJ1-3; the table's D call TRBD1 went unverified against the DNA. TRBV21-1 is given as a pseudogene. This CDR3 has 17 residues. CDR3 bases: TGTGCCAGCAGCATTCGCCGGGACAGGATCTCTGGAAACACCATATATTTT. It specifies CASSIRRDRISGNTIYF.

The gene calls are TRBV6-5 and TRBJ2-3; 9 nucleotides align to TRBD2. Germline trimming cut 6 bases from V and 6 bases from J; bases unmatched to any gene: 7. The CDR3 consists of 14 residues. Germline CDR1 and CDR2: MNHEY and SVGAGI. The CDR3 nucleotides are TGTGCCAGCAGCCGCACCGGGACTAGCGATACGCAGTATTTT. It is translated as CASSRTGTSDTQYF.

Remarks on this clone: A junction end diverges from the germline sequence, so it may reflect a read error. This chain uses TRBV6-5 with TRBJ1-2, with D perhaps TRBD1 (5 bases). Germline V gives CDR1 MNHEY, CDR2 SVGAGI. The CDR3 totals 13 residues. The chain's CDR3 is CASSYSGPRGCSF. As DNA, the CDR3 is TGTGCCAGCAGTTACTCAGGCCCTAGGGGCTGCTCCTTC.

This clone was seen more than once but under ten times. The chain combines TRBV29-1 with TRBJ1-3, with D unresolved. This CDR3 is 15 amino acids long. Per the germline V gene, CDR1 is SQVTM and CDR2 is ANQGSEA. The V end lost 3 bases, the J end lost 3 bases, and 15 bases lay between the germline ends. Here the CDR3 DNA reads TGCAGCGTTGATTCGGGAGGGATGGGTGGAAACACCATATATTTT. Residues: CSVDSGGMGGNTIYF.

The chain is built from TRBV11-2 and TRBJ1-1; 7 bases align to TRBD1. CDR1 is SGHAT, CDR2 FQNNGV, per germline. Trimming took 5 bases from V and 2 from J; bases not matched to a gene: 8. The length of the CDR3 is 15 residues. CDR3 residues: CASSIRQGLNTEAFF. CDR3 sequence (DNA): TGTGCCAGCAGCATACGACAGGGATTAAACACTGAAGCTTTCTTT.

This clone was recorded only once. An end of the junction does not agree with germline; a read error may underlie this. The genes are TRBV11-3 and TRBJ1-2; a possible D gene is TRBD1 (6 bases). Germline V gives CDR1 SGHNT, CDR2 YENEEA. This CDR3 has 12 residues. This CDR3 reads CASSLPGRDKVF. The CDR3 DNA follows: TGTGCCAGCAGCCTGCCCGGCCGGGACAAGGTCTTC.

This chain joins TRBV24-1 and TRBJ2-3; 9 bases are shared with TRBD1. The germline CDR1 and CDR2 sequences are KGHDR and SFDVKD. V lost 3 bases to trimming and J lost 6 bases; unmatched junction nucleotides: 6. This CDR3 is 15 amino acids long. CDR3 protein: CATSDTGQGFDTQYF. DNA of the CDR3: TGTGCCACCAGTGATACGGGACAGGGCTTTGATACGCAGTATTTT.

The CDR3 DNA is TGTGCCAGCAGCTCGGCTACTCACCCAGGGGAGACCGGGGAGCTGTTTTTT. Translating gives CASSSATHPGETGELFF. The V and J genes are TRBV5-5 and TRBJ2-2, with a weak D call TRBD1 (6 bases). The germline CDR1 and CDR2 sequences are SGHKS and YYEKEE (reference sequence). The germline V and J ends were trimmed by 3 bases and 5 bases, with 20 bases remaining between them. This CDR3 is built from 17 residues. The whole variable domain, filled in from reference TRBV5-5 and TRBJ2-2, reads DAGVTQSPTHLIKTRGQQVTLRCSPISGHKSVSWYQQVLGQGPQFIFQYYEKEERGRGNFPDRFSARQFPNYSSELNVNALLLGDSALYLCASSSATHPGETGELFFGEGSRLTVL.

This chain joins TRBV7-9 and TRBJ1-5; D may be TRBD1 (5 bases). V lost 4 bases, J lost 2 bases, and 15 bases lay in between. This CDR3 region has 16 residues. Germline values: CDR1 SEHNR, CDR2 FQNEAQ (reference sequence). DNA of the CDR3: TGTGCCAGCAGCTCAACGGGGGGGAAGGGCAATCAGCCCCAGCATTTT. Residues: CASSSTGGKGNQPQHF.

The chain is built from TRBV5-4 and TRBJ2-3; D not resolved. The germline V gene encodes CDR1 SGHNT and CDR2 YYREEE (reference sequence). The V end was cut by 4 bases, the J end by 2 bases, with 11 bases between. The CDR3 covers 14 residues. For the CDR3, the DNA is TGTGCCAGCAGCGCAACAGTATCCACAGATACGCAGTATTTT. The encoded protein is CASSATVSTDTQYF.

The gene calls are TRBV12-5 and TRBJ1-6; D may be TRBD1 (5 bases). Germline CDR1 LGHNT, CDR2 FRNRAP. The CDR3 is 17 residues long. The V end lost 1 base, the J end lost 7 bases, and 17 bases lay between the germline ends. The CDR3 DNA is TGTGCTAGTGGTTTGGGGGGCCTTAGAGGACTAAATTCACCCCTCCACTTT. Protein product: CASGLGGLRGLNSPLHF.

V and J are TRBV5-8 and TRBJ2-5; D is undetermined. Trimming removed 0 bases from V and 0 bases from J, with 12 bases in between. CDR3 length: 16 residues. Germline V gives CDR1 SGHTS, CDR2 YDEGEE. The CDR3 region is CASSLGPTRYQETQYF. CDR3 in DNA: TGTGCCAGCAGCTTGGGGCCCACCCGATACCAAGAGACCCAGTACTTC.

The chain links TRBV9 to TRBJ1-2; D is ambiguous. Looked up from germline, CDR1 is SGDLS and CDR2 is YYNGEE. This CDR3 has 14 residues. Trimming removed 3 bases at V and 3 bases at J, with 12 bases between. CDR3 in DNA: TGTGCCAGCAGCGCCAGCGGATTGGACTATGGCTACACCTTC. It encodes CASSASGLDYGYTF.

The rearrangement joins TRBV15 to TRBJ2-5; 7 positions match TRBD2. CDR1 LNHNV and CDR2 YYDKDF come from the germline V gene (reference sequence). Germline trimming cut 3 bases from V and 3 bases from J; bases unmatched to any gene: 1. The CDR3 runs 13 residues. CDR3 loop: CATSRGGEETQYF. The CDR3 region has the DNA TGTGCCACCAGCAGGGGAGGGGAAGAGACCCAGTACTTC. Looking up the rest from reference TRBV15 and TRBJ2-5 gives the full variable domain: DAMVIQNPRYQVTQFGKPVTLSCSQTLNHNVMYWYQQKSSQAPKLLFHYYDKDFNNEADTPDNFQSRRPNTSFCFLDIRSPGLGDTAMYLCATSRGGEETQYFGPGTRLLVL.

The CDR3 is CASSLQGAPEAFF. The CDR3 coding sequence is TGTGCCAGCAGCTTACAGGGGGCCCCTGAAGCTTTCTTT. This chain uses TRBV7-9 with TRBJ1-1; 8 nucleotides match TRBD1. The ends lost 2 bases at V and 6 bases at J; junction bases unmatched: 2. The CDR3 is made up of 13 amino acids. CDR1 is SEHNR and CDR2 is FQNEAQ in the germline V gene (reference sequence).

V is TRBV2 and J is TRBJ2-5; 9 bases map to TRBD2. This CDR3 is 18 amino acids long. Losses at the gene ends were 2 bases for V and 4 bases for J; bases not matched to a gene: 14. Per germline, CDR1 SNHLY and CDR2 FYNNEI. The CDR3 region has the DNA TGTGCCAGCAGTGAAAGGGGTCTTGGCGGGGGGGCAGTAGAGACCCAGTACTTC. Translated, it gives CASSERGLGGGAVETQYF.

The chain uses TRBV30 and TRBJ2-2; 7 positions match TRBD1. There are 17 residues in the CDR3. Trimming at V came to 2 bases and at J to 5 bases, leaving 14 bases not matched to a gene. CDR1 and CDR2 (germline): GTSNPN, SVGIG (reference sequence). DNA for the CDR3: TGTGCCTGGAGTTCCCGGGGTTGGACAGGAGATACCGGGGAGCTGTTTTTT. Its translation is CAWSSRGWTGDTGELFF.